The 18 T cell receptor beta chains below come from one sample, sequenced in a study of neoadjuvant anti-PD-1 for oral cavity cancer. Method: immunoSEQ multiplex PCR; TCRdb's copy keeps in-frame clones and lacks some. The sample shows about 8,100 clones, roughly 60% of them seen only once. Time point given: after neoadjuvant nivolumab, at surgical resection. Here the sequenced sample was PBMCs, taken after nivolumab (anti-PD-1) treatment. All receptors come from a person between 40 and 85 years old with oral cavity squamous cell carcinoma.

This chain joins TRBV28 and TRBJ1-3; D unclear. V was clipped by 6 bases and J by 10 bases, with 16 bases between them. Germline loops: CDR1 MDHEN, CDR2 SYDVKM. CDR3 length: 13 amino acids. The CDR3 protein is CASSTPATRTIYF. The CDR3 coding sequence is TGTGCCAGCAGCACACCGGCTACCAGGACCATATATTTT.

DNA of the CDR3: TGTGCCAGCAGTTACGGGCGGGACAACCCCTACGAGCAGTACTTC. It translates to CASSYGRDNPYEQYF. This chain uses TRBV6-6 with TRBJ2-7; D tentatively fits TRBD1 or TRBD2 (6 bases each). The CDR3 loop spans 15 amino acids. Trimming removed 2 bases at V and 2 bases at J, with 13 bases between. From germline, CDR1 is MNHNY and CDR2 SVGAGI (reference sequence).

V usage is TRBV5-6 and J usage is TRBJ2-3; weak D call: TRBD2 (5 bases). The CDR3 sequence is 15 residues long. V shed 2 bases and J shed 1 base, with 11 bases lying between them. In germline, CDR1 is SGHDT, CDR2 YYEEEE. The CDR3 here is CASSFRGRGTDTQYF. DNA for the CDR3: TGTGCCAGCAGCTTTAGAGGGAGAGGCACAGATACGCAGTATTTT.

In DNA form, the CDR3 reads TGTGCCAGCAGCTTAATCCTGGGGGTGGGAGTGAACACTGAAGCTTTCTTT. It yields the protein CASSLILGVGVNTEAFF. The chain combines TRBV7-2 with TRBJ1-1, with D maybe TRBD1 (5 bases). V was cut by 2 bases and J by 0 bases, with 16 bases left in between. The CDR3 is 17 amino acids. Per germline, CDR1 SGHTA and CDR2 FQGNSA.

The rearrangement links TRBV2 to TRBJ1-5, with TRBD1 identical over 7 bases. Germline assignment: CDR1 SNHLY and CDR2 FYNNEI. V gave up 7 bases and J gave up 6 bases; unmatched junction bases: 12. This CDR3 has 15 amino acids. CDR3 sequence: CASTVRQGGGQPQHF. The CDR3 coding sequence is TGTGCCAGCACCGTCCGACAGGGTGGGGGTCAGCCCCAGCATTTT.

This clone came up a few times. This rearrangement joins TRBV7-2 to TRBJ2-1; D is possibly TRBD2 (5 bases). Germline CDR1 and CDR2: SGHTA and FQGNSA. There are 16 residues in the CDR3. V was trimmed by 1 base and J by 0 bases, leaving 10 bases between them. CDR3 in amino acids: CASSLVELDSYNEQFF. CDR3 coding DNA: TGTGCCAGCAGCTTAGTTGAACTAGACTCCTACAATGAGCAGTTCTTC.

This clone was observed a handful of times. V is TRBV7-9 and J is TRBJ1-6; D is unresolved. The CDR3 is 13 amino acids. Germline loops: CDR1 SEHNR, CDR2 FQNEAQ (reference sequence). Written as DNA, the CDR3 is TGTGCGTCGGGTGGCTCCTATAATTCACCCCTCCACTTT. Its translation is CASGGSYNSPLHF. Supplemented by reference TRBV7-9 and TRBJ1-6, the full variable domain reads DTGVSQNPRHKITKRGQNVTFRCDPISEHNRLYWYRQTLGQGPEFLTYFQNEAQLEKSRLLSDRFSAERPKGSFSTLEIQRTEQGDSAMYLCASGGSYNSPLHFGNGTRLTVT.

The chain combines TRBV30 with TRBJ1-4; maybe TRBD1 (5 bases). CDR1 is GTSNPN and CDR2 is SVGIG in the germline V gene (reference sequence). CDR3 length equals 15 residues. V lost 1 base to trimming and J lost 8 bases, with 17 bases between them. The DNA of the CDR3 is TGTGCCTGGAGTGCCGACAGCTCCTTGGTCGAAAAACTGTTTTTT. Residues: CAWSADSSLVEKLFF.

The rearrangement links TRBV5-1 to TRBJ1-6; D is unclear. Germline CDR1 and CDR2: SGHRS and YFSETQ. This CDR3 spans 15 amino acids. Trimming removed 1 base at V and 5 bases at J, with 10 bases between. The CDR3 loop is CASSLSGRDNSPLHF. CDR3 bases: TGCGCCAGCAGCTTGTCGGGGAGAGATAATTCACCCCTCCACTTT. The full variable domain, with the rest looked up from reference TRBV5-1 and TRBJ1-6, is KAGVTQTPRYLIKTRGQQVTLSCSPISGHRSVSWYQQTPGQGLQFLFEYFSETQRNKGNFPGRFSGRQFSNSRSEMNVSTLELGDSALYLCASSLSGRDNSPLHFGNGTRLTVT.

The sample holds a few counts of this clone. J is TRBJ1-4 and V is TRBV4-2; D not certain. The CDR3 has 15 amino acids. Between the trimmed V and J ends, which lost 4 bases and 5 bases, there was a span of 14 bases. Per the germline V gene, CDR1 is LGHNA and CDR2 is YNFKEQ. The CDR3 loop is CASSRQYSENEKLFF. DNA of the CDR3: TGTGCCAGCAGCCGCCAGTACAGCGAGAATGAAAAACTGTTTTTT.

The chain uses TRBV12-1 and TRBJ2-5; the DNA was not used to check the table's D call, TRBD2. TRBV12-1 is reported as a pseudogene. CDR3 length equals 16 residues. CDR3 in amino acids: CASSLRAGGSQETQYF. CDR3 in DNA: TGTGCCAGCAGCTTACGCGCGGGGGGCTCTCAAGAGACCCAGTACTTC.

This rearrangement joins TRBV5-1 to TRBJ2-3; 9 bases line up with TRBD1. From germline, CDR1 is SGHRS and CDR2 YFSETQ. Trimming cost V 4 bases and J 6 bases; bases outside gene matches: 6. The length of the CDR3 is 14 residues. The CDR3 reads CASSIGQGRDTQYF. CDR3 in DNA: TGCGCCAGCAGCATCGGACAGGGGAGGGATACGCAGTATTTT.

The gene calls are TRBV6-7 and TRBJ2-7; the match to TRBD1 covers 7 bases. TRBV6-7 is designated an ORF whose function remains uncertain. The CDR3 spans 15 residues. V gave up 5 bases and J gave up 1 base; unmatched junction bases: 8. The CDR3 region is CASSDGTDGSYEQYF. In nucleotides, the CDR3 is TGTGCCAGCAGTGACGGGACAGATGGGTCCTACGAGCAGTACTTC.

This clone was counted a single time. The V gene is TRBV5-1, the J gene TRBJ2-2; D could derive from TRBD1 or TRBD2 (6 bases each). Germline lookup yields CDR1 SGHRS and CDR2 YFSETQ. Trimming took 4 bases from V and 6 from J, leaving 13 bases between them. The CDR3 is made up of 14 amino acids. In nucleotides, the CDR3 is TGCGCCAGCAGCGGGGGGCTAATTGCCGGGGAGCTGTTTTTT. It is translated as CASSGGLIAGELFF.

The chain links TRBV5-6 to TRBJ2-1, with 7 bases identical to TRBD2. The germline V gene encodes CDR1 SGHDT and CDR2 YYEEEE. V was pared by 0 bases and J by 5 bases, with 5 bases of the junction left unmatched. The CDR3 has 15 amino acids. In nucleotides, the CDR3 is TGTGCCAGCAGCTTGGGGACTAGTTTTAACAATGAGCAGTTCTTC. Translating gives CASSLGTSFNNEQFF. Complete variable domain (other parts from reference TRBV5-6 and TRBJ2-1): DAGVTQSPTHLIKTRGQQVTLRCSPKSGHDTVSWYQQALGQGPQFIFQYYEEEERQRGNFPDRFSGHQFPNYSSELNVNALLLGDSALYLCASSLGTSFNNEQFFGPGTRLTVL.

The chain is built from TRBV2 and TRBJ1-1, with unresolved D. CDR1 is SNHLY, CDR2 FYNNEI, per germline. The CDR3 covers 10 residues. V was clipped by 6 bases and J by 2 bases, with 1 base between them. CDR3 amino acids: CASSNTEAFF. The DNA for the CDR3 is TGTGCCAGCAGCAACACTGAAGCTTTCTTT.

V usage is TRBV5-1 and J usage is TRBJ1-5, with D perhaps matching TRBD1 (6 bases). The germline V and J ends were trimmed by 1 base and 4 bases, with 12 bases remaining between them. This CDR3 has 15 residues. The germline V gene has CDR1 SGHRS and CDR2 YFSETQ. The CDR3 DNA reads as TGCGCCAGCAGCTTGTTGTCAGGGGAGAATCAGCCCCAGCATTTT. Translated, it gives CASSLLSGENQPQHF.

V is TRBV6-6 and J is TRBJ1-3, with D hard to call. The germline V and J ends were trimmed by 6 bases and 0 bases, with 3 bases remaining between them. Germline V gene sequence: CDR1 MNHNY, CDR2 SVGAGI (reference sequence). The CDR3 runs 12 residues. The CDR3 nucleotides read TGTGCCAGCAGGGCCTCTGGAAACACCATATATTTT. Translation: CASRASGNTIYF.